The 31 T cell receptor beta chains below were found in one sample sequenced in a study of blood T cell repertoires in COVID-19. Sequencing used immunoSEQ multiplex PCR; TCRdb keeps in-frame clones, though not all of them. The sample lists 190,000 or so clones, over 80% occurring once. Sequences were obtained from PBMCs or T cells enriched from blood (not recorded which). Receptors were obtained from a man younger than 45 who had recovered from COVID-19.

This clone was counted a few times. V is TRBV29-1 and J is TRBJ1-1; 8 bases fit TRBD1. In germline, CDR1 is SQVTM, CDR2 ANQGSEA. CDR3 length: 12 residues. V gave up 6 bases and J gave up 4 bases; unmatched junction bases: 4. CDR3 bases: TGCAGCGTACTTACAGGGGGCACTGAAGCTTTCTTT. Its translation: CSVLTGGTEAFF.

This sequence joins TRBV4-1 and TRBJ2-7; 11 bases map to TRBD1. The V gene's germline CDR1 is MGHRA and CDR2 YSYEKL. This CDR3 region has 16 residues. The ends lost 3 bases at V and 2 bases at J; junction bases unmatched: 6. CDR3 DNA: TGCGCCAGCAGCCAGTCTGGACAGGGGGCCCCCTACGAGCAGTACTTC. It encodes CASSQSGQGAPYEQYF.

The chain joins TRBV7-8 to TRBJ1-2; a possible D gene is TRBD1 (6 bases). The CDR3 totals 15 residues. Germline-derived CDR1 and CDR2 are SGHVS and FQNEAQ. Trimming took 1 base from V and 4 from J, leaving 13 bases between them. The CDR3 region has the DNA TGTGCCAGCAGCTTAGGACAGGAGAATATCTATGGCTACACCTTC. Its protein is CASSLGQENIYGYTF.

The V call is TRBV6-5, the J call TRBJ2-7; D may be TRBD1 (5 bases). Trimming removed 8 bases at V and 2 bases at J, with 19 bases between. The germline CDR1 and CDR2 sequences are MNHEY and SVGAGI. CDR3 length: 15 amino acids. The DNA for the CDR3 is TGTGCCAGCGGGGCCGACTGGCAGGGTACCTACGAGCAGTACTTC. Translating gives CASGADWQGTYEQYF.

A single count supports this clone. The chain employs TRBV28 and TRBJ2-7; possibly TRBD1 for D (6 bases). The length of the CDR3 is 16 residues. The V gene's germline CDR1 is MDHEN and CDR2 SYDVKM. Trimming shortened V by 3 bases and J by 2 bases, and 17 bases separated the two germline ends. The CDR3 protein is CASSLGATGNAYEQYF. The CDR3 region has the DNA TGTGCCAGCAGTTTGGGGGCCACAGGGAATGCCTACGAGCAGTACTTC.

The chain combines TRBV20-1 with TRBJ1-5; TRBD1 agrees at 9 bases. The CDR3 is 14 amino acids. V gave up 3 bases and J gave up 4 bases; unmatched junction bases: 4. The V gene's germline CDR1 is DFQATT and CDR2 SNEGSKA (reference sequence). The CDR3 reads CSASTTGGNQPQHF. The CDR3 DNA reads as TGCAGTGCTAGTACGACAGGGGGGAATCAGCCCCAGCATTTT.

This chain uses TRBV5-4 with TRBJ1-2, with TRBD1 matching 10 bases. From germline, CDR1 is SGHNT and CDR2 YYREEE (reference sequence). Trimming cost V 7 bases and J 10 bases; bases outside gene matches: 4. The CDR3 has 11 amino acids. In DNA, the CDR3 is TGTGCCAGCGCCGGGACAGGGGACTACACCTTC. This gives the protein CASAGTGDYTF.

The genes are TRBV5-1 and TRBJ2-4, with 7 bases lining up with TRBD1. V gave up 4 bases and J gave up 0 bases; unmatched junction bases: 7. Germline CDR1 SGHRS, CDR2 YFSETQ. The CDR3 runs 16 residues. This CDR3 reads CASSPGQNIAKNIQYF. CDR3 bases: TGCGCCAGCAGCCCGGGACAGAACATAGCCAAAAACATTCAGTACTTC.

About this clone: Different DNA sequences within this sample yield the same CDR3. The chain uses TRBV15 and TRBJ1-1; no clear D. Germline lookup yields CDR1 LNHNV and CDR2 YYDKDF (reference sequence). V shed 0 bases and J shed 5 bases, with 10 bases lying between them. The length of the CDR3 is 14 residues. Here the CDR3 DNA reads TGTGCCACCAGCAGAGATCTTCGGGTAACTGAAGCTTTCTTT. It codes for CATSRDLRVTEAFF.

This clone was seen repeatedly, ten times or more. The V call is TRBV30, the J call TRBJ1-6; D might be TRBD1 (6 bases). The CDR3 has 16 amino acids. Germline V gives CDR1 GTSNPN, CDR2 SVGIG (reference sequence). The germline V and J ends were trimmed by 2 bases and 5 bases, with 16 bases remaining between them. CDR3 sequence reads: CAWSKSGGGNNSPLHF. The DNA for the CDR3 is TGTGCCTGGAGTAAAAGCGGGGGCGGTAATAATTCACCCCTCCACTTT.

V gene TRBV18 combines with J gene TRBJ2-7; D is possibly TRBD1 (6 bases). V shed 5 bases and J shed 3 bases, with 8 bases lying between them. The length of the CDR3 is 12 residues. Germline V gene sequence: CDR1 KGHSH, CDR2 LQKENI. CDR3 sequence reads: CASSVTGYEQYF. The CDR3 DNA reads TGTGCCAGCTCAGTGACAGGCTACGAGCAGTACTTC.

The chain carries TRBV6-5 and TRBJ2-7; 14 bases match TRBD2. In germline, CDR1 is MNHEY, CDR2 SVGAGI. The V segment lost 7 bases and the J segment 2 bases; nucleotides outside the gene matches: 4. The CDR3 covers 15 residues. The CDR3 bases are TGTGCCAGCACGAGGGGACTAGCGGGAGCCTACGAGCAGTACTTC. This codes for CASTRGLAGAYEQYF.

This chain connects TRBV9 to TRBJ2-5, with D possibly being TRBD2 (5 bases). Trimming pared 3 bases from V and 5 bases from J, leaving 17 bases between. The CDR3 has 15 amino acids. In germline, CDR1 is SGDLS, CDR2 YYNGEE. The DNA for the CDR3 is TGTGCCAGCAGCGCGAGACCAGAGCCGGGGGAGACCCAGTACTTC. Its translation is CASSARPEPGETQYF.

The chain is built from TRBV4-1 and TRBJ2-1; TRBD2 might be the D (5 bases). The CDR3 consists of 20 residues. The germline gives CDR1 MGHRA, CDR2 YSYEKL. The V end lost 1 base, the J end lost 0 bases, and 22 bases lay between the germline ends. This CDR3 reads CASSQGGKLGKGGSYNEQFF. For the CDR3, the DNA is TGCGCCAGCAGCCAAGGGGGTAAACTAGGAAAAGGAGGCTCCTACAATGAGCAGTTCTTC.

The V and J genes are TRBV9 and TRBJ2-1; 14 bases fit TRBD2. The CDR3 loop spans 19 amino acids. The germline V gene encodes CDR1 SGDLS and CDR2 YYNGEE. V lost 1 base to trimming and J lost 4 bases; unmatched junction nucleotides: 10. The CDR3 nucleotides read TGTGCCAGCAGCGTAACCACCGGACTAGCGGGGGGTAGGTACAATGAGCAGTTCTTC. Amino acids: CASSVTTGLAGGRYNEQFF.

The J gene is TRBJ1-6, the V gene TRBV28; D unclear. In germline, CDR1 is MDHEN, CDR2 SYDVKM. Deletions cut 3 bases from V and 7 bases from J, with 16 bases between. The CDR3 runs to 16 residues. CDR3 nucleotides: TGTGCCAGCAGTTTTAGATTCGGTATAAAAAATTCACCCCTCCACTTT. Translated: CASSFRFGIKNSPLHF.

The chain links TRBV5-8 to TRBJ2-2; TRBD1 matches at 8 bases. J lost 5 bases, V lost 3 bases, and 12 bases had no gene match. Germline assignment: CDR1 SGHTS and CDR2 YDEGEE. The CDR3 extends over 17 amino acids. CDR3 amino acids: CASSWRYQGARTGELFF. CDR3 nucleotides: TGTGCCAGCAGCTGGCGGTATCAGGGGGCGCGGACCGGGGAGCTGTTTTTT.

The rearrangement joins TRBV29-1 to TRBJ2-7, with D possibly matching TRBD1 (6 bases). V shed 6 bases and J shed 2 bases, with 11 bases lying between them. CDR3 size: 12 residues. Germline CDR1 is SQVTM and CDR2 is ANQGSEA. CDR3 in amino acids: CSVPKGAYEQYF. For the CDR3, the DNA is TGCAGCGTACCTAAGGGGGCCTACGAGCAGTACTTC.

The chain carries TRBV5-4 and TRBJ2-1, with 10 bases fitting TRBD2. CDR3 length equals 15 residues. Germline loops: CDR1 SGHNT, CDR2 YYREEE (reference sequence). With 4 bases clipped from V and 4 bases from J, the junction kept 5 bases outside the gene matches. The CDR3 DNA reads TGTGCCAGCAGCCGACTAGCGGGTACTTACAATGAGCAGTTCTTC. Encoded protein: CASSRLAGTYNEQFF.

The chain employs TRBV25-1 and TRBJ1-1; TRBD1 matches 10 bases. The length of the CDR3 is 14 residues. Germline CDR1 reads MGHDK; CDR2 reads SYGVNS. The ends lost 6 bases at V and 10 bases at J; junction bases unmatched: 11. CDR3 amino acids: CASREDRGPWGAFF. CDR3 nucleotides: TGTGCCAGCAGAGAAGACAGGGGGCCTTGGGGAGCTTTCTTT.

V usage is TRBV2 and J usage is TRBJ2-3; 9 nucleotides line up with TRBD2. The V segment lost 7 bases and the J segment 0 bases; nucleotides outside the gene matches: 5. Germline V gene sequence: CDR1 SNHLY, CDR2 FYNNEI. The CDR3 extends over 15 amino acids. CDR3 DNA: TGTGCCAGCACAGCTAGCGGGAAAAGCACAGATACGCAGTATTTT. As protein: CASTASGKSTDTQYF.

V and J are TRBV7-2 and TRBJ1-5, with 7 nucleotides matching TRBD1. Germline CDR1 reads SGHTA; CDR2 reads FQGNSA. V lost 5 bases, J lost 6 bases, and 10 bases stayed unmatched. The CDR3 sequence is 15 residues long. CDR3 sequence reads: CASSLQTGQSQPQHF. In DNA form, the CDR3 reads TGTGCCAGCAGCCTACAGACGGGACAGAGTCAGCCCCAGCATTTT.

The CDR3 here is CASSPHTRRTLATILAKNIQYF. The CDR3, as DNA: TGTGCCAGCTCACCACACACTAGGAGGACCCTAGCTACAATCCTAGCCAAAAACATTCAGTACTTC. The chain joins TRBV18 to TRBJ2-4; D possibly corresponds to TRBD2 (5 bases). The CDR3 contains 22 residues. Germline V gene sequence: CDR1 KGHSH, CDR2 LQKENI. Trimming took off 1 base at V and 0 bases at J, with 28 bases between the two ends.

V is TRBV11-3 and J is TRBJ1-3, with 7 bases aligning to TRBD1. V gave up 1 base and J gave up 4 bases; unmatched junction bases: 4. Germline CDR1 SGHNT, CDR2 YENEEA. The length of the CDR3 is 15 residues. The CDR3 loop reads CASSLAPGQGNTIYF. In DNA, the CDR3 is TGTGCCAGCAGCTTAGCTCCGGGACAGGGAAACACCATATATTTT.

The chain combines TRBV2 with TRBJ1-2; D unclear. Trimming stripped 6 bases from V and 1 base from J, with 3 bases between. From germline, CDR1 is SNHLY and CDR2 FYNNEI. The length of the CDR3 is 11 residues. CDR3 coding DNA: TGTGCCAGCAGCGGTAACTATGGCTACACCTTC. It is translated as CASSGNYGYTF.

This rearrangement joins TRBV19 to TRBJ1-4; possibly TRBD1 for D (6 bases). This CDR3 is built from 14 residues. V lost 6 bases and J 4 bases, leaving 12 bases between the germline ends. Germline V gene lookup returns CDR1 LNHDA and CDR2 SQIVND (reference sequence). CDR3 sequence reads: CASSQDSFNEKLFF. The DNA of the CDR3 is TGTGCCAGTAGCCAGGACAGTTTTAATGAAAAACTGTTTTTT.

The chain links TRBV7-2 to TRBJ1-2; TRBD1 matches 7 bases. With V trimmed by 2 bases and J by 0 bases, 0 bases remained unmatched. The CDR3 contains 14 residues. CDR1 and CDR2 (germline): SGHTA, FQGNSA. CDR3 in DNA: TGTGCCAGCAGCTTACAGGGGGCTAACTATGGCTACACCTTC. Its translation: CASSLQGANYGYTF.

This sequence joins TRBV25-1 and TRBJ1-2; 10 bases fit TRBD1. The germline gives CDR1 MGHDK, CDR2 SYGVNS. J gave up 8 bases and V 4 bases, and 16 bases lay outside the gene matches. The CDR3 covers 17 residues. In DNA form, the CDR3 reads TGTGCCAGCAGTGCATTCCGGGACAGGGGATCCGTGGACGGCTACACCTTC. This gives the protein CASSAFRDRGSVDGYTF.

V is TRBV27 and J is TRBJ1-4; no firm D call. The germline gives CDR1 MNHEY, CDR2 SMNVEV (reference sequence). The ends were cut back, 5 bases at V and 8 bases at J, with 18 bases in the middle. The CDR3 covers 15 residues. CDR3 bases: TGTGCCAGCAGTAACCCAGCCGAGGGTTGGGAAAAACTGTTTTTT. Protein: CASSNPAEGWEKLFF. The whole variable domain, remainder taken from reference TRBV27 and TRBJ1-4, is EAQVTQNPRYLITVTGKKLTVTCSQNMNHEYMSWYRQDPGLGLRQIYYSMNVEVTDKGDVPEGYKVSRKEKRNFPLILESPSPNQTSLYFCASSNPAEGWEKLFFGSGTQLSVL.

The chain carries TRBV29-1 and TRBJ1-4; D is uncertain. This CDR3 region has 14 residues. CDR1 SQVTM and CDR2 ANQGSEA come from the germline V gene. V lost 7 bases to trimming and J lost 0 bases, with 12 bases between them. The CDR3 coding sequence is TGCAGCGCCCTAACGACACCAACTAATGAAAAACTGTTTTTT. Translating gives CSALTTPTNEKLFF. Supplemented by reference TRBV29-1 and TRBJ1-4, the full variable domain reads SAVISQKPSRDICQRGTSLTIQCQVDSQVTMMFWYRQQPGQSLTLIATANQGSEATYESGFVIDKFPISRPNLTFSTLTVSNMSPEDSSIYLCSALTTPTNEKLFFGSGTQLSVL.

The chain uses TRBV25-1 and TRBJ1-2, with D possibly matching TRBD1 (5 bases). Trimming took 1 base from V and 0 from J, leaving 12 bases between them. The CDR3 runs 16 residues. Looked up from germline, CDR1 is MGHDK and CDR2 is SYGVNS. The CDR3 DNA reads TGTGCCAGCAGTGAATTAATGGGGCAGCCTAACTATGGCTACACCTTC. This gives the protein CASSELMGQPNYGYTF.